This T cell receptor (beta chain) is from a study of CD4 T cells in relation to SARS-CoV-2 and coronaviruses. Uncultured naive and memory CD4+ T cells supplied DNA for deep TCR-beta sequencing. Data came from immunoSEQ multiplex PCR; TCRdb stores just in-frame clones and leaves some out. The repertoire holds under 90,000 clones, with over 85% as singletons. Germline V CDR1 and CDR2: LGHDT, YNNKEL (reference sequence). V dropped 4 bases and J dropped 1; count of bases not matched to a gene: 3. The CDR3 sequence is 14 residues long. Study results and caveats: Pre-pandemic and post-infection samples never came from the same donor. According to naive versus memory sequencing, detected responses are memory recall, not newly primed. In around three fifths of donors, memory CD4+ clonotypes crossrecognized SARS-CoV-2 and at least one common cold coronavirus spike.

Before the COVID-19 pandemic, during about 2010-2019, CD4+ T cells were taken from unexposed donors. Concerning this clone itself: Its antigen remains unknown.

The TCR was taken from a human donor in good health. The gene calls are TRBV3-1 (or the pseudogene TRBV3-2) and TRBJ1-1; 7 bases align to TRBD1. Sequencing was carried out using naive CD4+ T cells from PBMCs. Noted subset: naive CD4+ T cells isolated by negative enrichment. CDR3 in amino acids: CASSLRDRNTEAFF. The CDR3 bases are TGTGCCAGCAGCCTCCGGGACAGGAACACTGAAGCTTTCTTT.